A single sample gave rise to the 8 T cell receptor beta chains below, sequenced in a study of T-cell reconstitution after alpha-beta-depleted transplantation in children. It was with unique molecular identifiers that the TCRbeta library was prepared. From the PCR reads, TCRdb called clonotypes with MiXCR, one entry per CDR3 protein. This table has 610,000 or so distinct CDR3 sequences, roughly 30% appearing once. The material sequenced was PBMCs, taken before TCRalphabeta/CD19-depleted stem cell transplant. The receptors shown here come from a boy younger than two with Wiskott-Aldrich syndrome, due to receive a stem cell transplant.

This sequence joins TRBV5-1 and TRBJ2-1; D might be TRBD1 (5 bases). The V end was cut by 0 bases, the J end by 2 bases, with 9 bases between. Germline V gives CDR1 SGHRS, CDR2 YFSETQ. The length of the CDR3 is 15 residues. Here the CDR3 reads CASSLGQPAYNEQFF. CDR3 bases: TGCGCCAGCAGCTTGGGACAGCCAGCCTACAATGAGCAGTTCTTC.

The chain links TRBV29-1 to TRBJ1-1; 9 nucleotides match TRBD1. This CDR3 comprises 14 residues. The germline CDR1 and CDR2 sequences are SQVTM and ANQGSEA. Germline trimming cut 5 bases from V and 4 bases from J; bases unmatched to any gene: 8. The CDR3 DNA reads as TGCAGCGTTCGATCGTGGACAGGGGTCACTGAAGCTTTCTTT. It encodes CSVRSWTGVTEAFF.

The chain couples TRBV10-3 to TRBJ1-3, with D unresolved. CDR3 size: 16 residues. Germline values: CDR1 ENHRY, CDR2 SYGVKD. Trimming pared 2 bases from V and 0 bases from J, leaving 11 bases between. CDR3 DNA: TGTGCCATCAGTGAGGTATATGCAGTCTCTGGAAACACCATATATTTT. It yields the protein CAISEVYAVSGNTIYF.

CDR3 sequence (DNA): TGTGCCAGCAGTCCGGTAGCGGGAGTCCTAGATACGCAGTATTTT. It is translated as CASSPVAGVLDTQYF. This rearrangement joins TRBV7-3 to TRBJ2-3; TRBD2 matches 9 bases. V was pared by 6 bases and J by 5 bases, with 9 bases of the junction left unmatched. The CDR3 loop spans 15 amino acids. Germline V gene data show CDR1 as SGHTA and CDR2 as FQGTGA.

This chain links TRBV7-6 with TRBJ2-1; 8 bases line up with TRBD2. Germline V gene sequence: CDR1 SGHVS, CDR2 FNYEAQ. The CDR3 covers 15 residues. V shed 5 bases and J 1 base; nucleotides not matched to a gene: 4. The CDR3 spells CASSGSGASYNEQFF. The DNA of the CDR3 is TGTGCCAGCAGCGGTAGCGGGGCGTCCTACAATGAGCAGTTCTTC. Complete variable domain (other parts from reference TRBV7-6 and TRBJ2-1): GAGVSQSPRYKVTKRGQDVALRCDPISGHVSLYWYRQALGQGPEFLTYFNYEAQQDKSGLPNDRFSAERPEGSISTLTIQRTEQRDSAMYRCASSGSGASYNEQFFGPGTRLTVL.

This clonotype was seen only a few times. The DNA for the CDR3 is TGTGCCACCAGTGATGAAGACAGTCCGGGCTATGAGCAGTTCTTC. Its protein product is CATSDEDSPGYEQFF. This chain uses TRBV24-1 with TRBJ2-1; D possibly corresponds to TRBD1 (5 bases). V dropped 3 bases and J dropped 8 bases, with 16 bases sitting between them. The CDR3 totals 15 residues. Germline V gene data show CDR1 as KGHDR and CDR2 as SFDVKD.

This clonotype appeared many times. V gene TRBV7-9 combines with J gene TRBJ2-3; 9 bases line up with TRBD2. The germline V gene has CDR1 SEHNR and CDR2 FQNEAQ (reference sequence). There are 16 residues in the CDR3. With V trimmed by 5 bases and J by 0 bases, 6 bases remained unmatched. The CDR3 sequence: CASSRSGSPSTDTQYF. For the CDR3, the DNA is TGTGCCAGCAGCCGTAGCGGGAGCCCTAGCACAGATACGCAGTATTTT.

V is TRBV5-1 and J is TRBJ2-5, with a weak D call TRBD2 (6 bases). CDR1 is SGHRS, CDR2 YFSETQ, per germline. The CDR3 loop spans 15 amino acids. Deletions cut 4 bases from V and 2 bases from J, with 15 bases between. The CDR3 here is CASSAGLREQETQYF. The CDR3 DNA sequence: TGCGCCAGCAGCGCGGGACTCAGAGAGCAAGAGACCCAGTACTTC.